This TCR beta chain came from a study of response to subunit inactivated influenza vaccine. TCRdb called the RT-PCR reads again in MiXCR, with one record for every CDR3 protein. This sample has more than 500,000 distinct CDR3 sequences, with around 11% found just once. Germline-derived CDR1 and CDR2 are KGHSH and LQKENI. V shed 1 base and J shed 6 bases, with 10 bases lying between them. The CDR3 runs to 13 residues. These data also formed part of another study, on T cells expressing NK-cell markers. That report notes: Scientists made TCR beta cDNA using 5'RACE template switching with UMIs.

The sequenced sample was PBMCs from blood, obtained on the day of vaccination. The genes are TRBV18 and TRBJ2-7; the D is unclear. The TCR originated in a middle-aged man who received an inactivated influenza vaccine. CDR3: CASSPRDTGEQYF. Written as DNA, the CDR3 is TGTGCCAGCTCACCACGGGATACGGGCGAGCAGTACTTC.